What follows are 5 T cell receptor beta chains derived from one specimen sequenced in a study of blood T cell repertoires in COVID-19 (dated by TCRdb to the early 2020s). Preparation of the library involved the immunoSEQ multiplex PCR assay. Here the immuneACCESS table is served through TCRdb, limited to in-frame sequences with V and J called. Missing clones are a known gap in these copies; in checked studies unresolved V genes cover under half, and the rest lacks a known reason. Within this sample are some 99,000 clones, with approximately 90% of them counted one time only. More than 3.5% of the sample lies in the top ten. The sample comprised peripheral blood. The receptors here all came from a human donor with COVID-19, enrolled during active disease. The donor label of this sample is uncertain.

The chain carries TRBV11-3 and TRBJ2-2; tentatively, D is TRBD2 (5 bases). The CDR3 runs to 15 residues. The germline V gene has CDR1 SGHNT and CDR2 YENEEA. The V gene lost 4 bases and the J gene lost 5 bases, with 14 bases spanning the gap. The DNA of the CDR3 is TGTGCCAGCAGCTCCTTGGGAGTAGGGACCGGGGAGCTGTTTTTT. Amino acids: CASSSLGVGTGELFF.

This clone was counted a single time. The V gene is TRBV19, the J gene TRBJ2-7; D is possibly TRBD2 (5 bases). This CDR3 region has 16 residues. The V gene lost 1 base and the J gene lost 5 bases, with 18 bases spanning the gap. Germline values: CDR1 LNHDA, CDR2 SQIVND (reference sequence). The CDR3 protein is CASSIGEALGGNEQYF. CDR3 bases: TGTGCCAGTAGTATAGGAGAGGCCCTAGGAGGTAACGAGCAGTACTTC.

The chain uses TRBV30 and TRBJ2-7; 8 bases agree with TRBD1. CDR3 length: 16 residues. The germline CDR1 and CDR2 sequences are GTSNPN and SVGIG (reference sequence). J gave up 7 bases and V 3 bases, and 17 bases lay outside the gene matches. This CDR3 is CAWSRWTGTDTGEQYF. The DNA for the CDR3 is TGTGCCTGGAGCCGTTGGACAGGGACCGACACCGGTGAGCAGTACTTC.

This clone has a single count. CDR3 sequence reads: CSVGEVKGALTEAFF. The CDR3 DNA sequence: TGCAGCGTTGGGGAGGTGAAGGGGGCGCTTACTGAAGCTTTCTTT. V usage is TRBV29-1 and J usage is TRBJ1-1, with TRBD1 matching 7 bases. This CDR3 has 15 amino acids. Unmatched junction bases numbered 13, after V lost 4 bases and J lost 5 bases. The germline V gene has CDR1 SQVTM and CDR2 ANQGSEA.

The V gene is TRBV2, the J gene TRBJ1-6; D is perhaps TRBD1 (6 bases). Trimming stripped 8 bases from V and 5 bases from J, with 10 bases between. Germline V gene data show CDR1 as SNHLY and CDR2 as FYNNEI. This CDR3 region has 13 residues. CDR3 loop: CASGQLNNSPLHF. The CDR3 bases are TGTGCCAGCGGACAGCTAAATAATTCACCCCTCCACTTT. Drawing the rest from reference TRBV2 and TRBJ1-6, the complete variable domain is EPEVTQTPSHQVTQMGQEVILRCVPISNHLYFYWYRQILGQKVEFLVSFYNNEISEKSEIFDDQFSVERPDGSNFTLKIRSTKLEDSAMYFCASGQLNNSPLHFGNGTRLTVT.